This T cell receptor beta chain derives from a study of CD8 T cells in Susac syndrome. Study-wide results and limits: The TCR sequencing and HLA analysis in the study involved a relatively small number of individuals, as the study acknowledged.

A word on this clonotype: The antigen is not known.

With random hexamers, reverse transcription was performed on roughly 0.45 to 1 ug of RNA. One entry per CDR3 protein, called by TCRdb with MiXCR from the immunoSEQ multiplex PCR reads. This repertoire shows about 180,000 distinct CDR3 sequences, roughly 92% found once; its top ten account for over 0.08%. The V end was cut by 4 bases, the J end by 0 bases, with 13 bases between. This CDR3 has 16 amino acids. The receptor's source is a human donor with multiple sclerosis. The J gene is TRBJ1-5, the V gene TRBV12-3 or TRBV12-4, with D tentatively TRBD1 (5 bases). Material: CD4+ T cells from PBMCs. CDR3 residues: CASSSGTVDSNQPQHF. Here the CDR3 DNA reads TGTGCCAGCAGTTCCGGGACGGTCGATAGCAATCAGCCCCAGCATTTT.